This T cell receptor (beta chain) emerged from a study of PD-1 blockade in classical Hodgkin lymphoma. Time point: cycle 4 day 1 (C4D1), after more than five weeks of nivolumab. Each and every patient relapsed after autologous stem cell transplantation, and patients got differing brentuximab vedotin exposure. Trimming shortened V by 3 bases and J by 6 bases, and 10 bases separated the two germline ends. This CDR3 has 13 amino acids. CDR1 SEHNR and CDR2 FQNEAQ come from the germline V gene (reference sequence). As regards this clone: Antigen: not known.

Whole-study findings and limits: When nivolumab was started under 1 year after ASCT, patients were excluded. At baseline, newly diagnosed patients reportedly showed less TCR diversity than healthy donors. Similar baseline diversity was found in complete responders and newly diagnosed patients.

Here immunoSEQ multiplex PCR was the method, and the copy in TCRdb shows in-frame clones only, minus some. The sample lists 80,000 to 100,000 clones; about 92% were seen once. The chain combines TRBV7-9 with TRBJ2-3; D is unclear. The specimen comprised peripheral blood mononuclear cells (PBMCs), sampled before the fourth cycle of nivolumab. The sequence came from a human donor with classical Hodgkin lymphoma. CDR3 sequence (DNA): TGTGCCAGCAGCTTCCGGGTAGTGGATACGCAGTATTTT. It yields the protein CASSFRVVDTQYF.